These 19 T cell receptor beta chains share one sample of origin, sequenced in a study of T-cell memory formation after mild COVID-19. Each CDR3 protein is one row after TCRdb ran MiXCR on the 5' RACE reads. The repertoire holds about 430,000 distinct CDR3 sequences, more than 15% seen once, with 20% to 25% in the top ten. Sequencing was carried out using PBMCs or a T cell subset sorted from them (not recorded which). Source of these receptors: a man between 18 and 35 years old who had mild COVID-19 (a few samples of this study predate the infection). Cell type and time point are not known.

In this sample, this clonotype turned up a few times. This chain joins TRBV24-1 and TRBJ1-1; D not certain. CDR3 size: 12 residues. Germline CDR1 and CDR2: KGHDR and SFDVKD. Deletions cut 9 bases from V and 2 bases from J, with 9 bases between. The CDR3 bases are TGTGCCACCCGCCTCGGAAACACTGAAGCTTTCTTT. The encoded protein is CATRLGNTEAFF.

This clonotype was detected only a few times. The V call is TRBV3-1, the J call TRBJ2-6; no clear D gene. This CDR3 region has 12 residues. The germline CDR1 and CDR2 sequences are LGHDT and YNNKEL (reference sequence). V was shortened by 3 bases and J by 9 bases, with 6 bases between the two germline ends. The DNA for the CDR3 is TGTGCCAGCAGCCATACAAACAACGTCCTGACTTTC. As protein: CASSHTNNVLTF. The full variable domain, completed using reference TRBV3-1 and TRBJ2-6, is DTAVSQTPKYLVTQMGNDKSIKCEQNLGHDTMYWYKQDSKKFLKIMFSYNNKELIINETVPNRFSPKSPDKAHLNLHINSLELGDSAVYFCASSHTNNVLTFGAGSRLTVL.

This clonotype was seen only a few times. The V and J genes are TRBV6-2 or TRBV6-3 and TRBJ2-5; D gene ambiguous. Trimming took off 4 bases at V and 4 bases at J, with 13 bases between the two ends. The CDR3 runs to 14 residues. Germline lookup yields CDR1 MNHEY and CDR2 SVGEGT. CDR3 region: CASSSFQPRETQYF. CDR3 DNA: TGTGCCAGCAGTTCTTTCCAGCCGCGAGAGACCCAGTACTTC.

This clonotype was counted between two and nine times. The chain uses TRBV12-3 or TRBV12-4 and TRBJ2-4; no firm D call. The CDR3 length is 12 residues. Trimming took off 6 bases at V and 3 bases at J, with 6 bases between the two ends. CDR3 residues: CASRAGKNIQYF. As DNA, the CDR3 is TGTGCCAGCAGGGCTGGCAAAAACATTCAGTACTTC.

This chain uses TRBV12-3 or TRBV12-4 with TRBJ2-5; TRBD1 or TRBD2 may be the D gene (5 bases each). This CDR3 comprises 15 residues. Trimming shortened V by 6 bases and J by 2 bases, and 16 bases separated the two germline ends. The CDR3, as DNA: TGTGCCAGCAGCCGGGACGAGACCACTCAAGAGACCCAGTACTTC. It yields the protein CASSRDETTQETQYF.

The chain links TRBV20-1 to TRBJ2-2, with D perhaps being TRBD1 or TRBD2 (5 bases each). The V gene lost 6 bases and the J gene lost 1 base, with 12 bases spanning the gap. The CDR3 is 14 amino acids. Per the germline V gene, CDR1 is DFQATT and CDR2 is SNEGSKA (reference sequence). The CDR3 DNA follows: TGCAGTGCGCGGGCGACAGAGAACACCGGGGAGCTGTTTTTT. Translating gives CSARATENTGELFF.

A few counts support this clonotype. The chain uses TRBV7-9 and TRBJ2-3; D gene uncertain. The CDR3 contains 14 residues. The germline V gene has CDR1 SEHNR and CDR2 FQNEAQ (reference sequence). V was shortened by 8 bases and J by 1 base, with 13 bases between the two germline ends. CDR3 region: CASLRHGGTDTQYF. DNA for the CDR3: TGTGCCAGCCTGAGGCACGGTGGCACAGATACGCAGTATTTT.

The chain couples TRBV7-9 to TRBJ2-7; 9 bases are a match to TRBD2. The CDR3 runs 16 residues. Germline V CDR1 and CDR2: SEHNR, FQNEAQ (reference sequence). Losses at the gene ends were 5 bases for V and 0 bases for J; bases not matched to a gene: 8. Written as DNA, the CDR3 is TGTGCCAGCAGCCTAAAGCTAGCGGGGAACTCCTACGAGCAGTACGTC. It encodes CASSLKLAGNSYEQYV.

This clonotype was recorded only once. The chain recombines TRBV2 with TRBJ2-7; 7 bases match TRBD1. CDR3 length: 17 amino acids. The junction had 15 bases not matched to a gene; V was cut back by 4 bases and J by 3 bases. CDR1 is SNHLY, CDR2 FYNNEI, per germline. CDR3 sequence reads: CASSVSRDRSSYYEQYF. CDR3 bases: TGTGCCAGCAGTGTTAGCCGGGACAGAAGTTCCTACTACGAGCAGTACTTC.

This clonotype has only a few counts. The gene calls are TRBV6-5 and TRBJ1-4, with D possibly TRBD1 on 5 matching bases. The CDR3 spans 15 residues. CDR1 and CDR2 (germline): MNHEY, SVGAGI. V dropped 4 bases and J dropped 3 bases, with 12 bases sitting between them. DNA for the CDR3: TGTGCCAGCAGTTTCCGGGGGTCGGCTAATGAAAAACTGTTTTTT. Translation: CASSFRGSANEKLFF.

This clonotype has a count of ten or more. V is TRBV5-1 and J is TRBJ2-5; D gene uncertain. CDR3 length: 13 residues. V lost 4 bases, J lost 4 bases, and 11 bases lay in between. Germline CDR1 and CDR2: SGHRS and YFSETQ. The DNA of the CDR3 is TGCGCCAGCAGCCGAGAGGATAGAGAGACCCAGTACTTC. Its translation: CASSREDRETQYF.

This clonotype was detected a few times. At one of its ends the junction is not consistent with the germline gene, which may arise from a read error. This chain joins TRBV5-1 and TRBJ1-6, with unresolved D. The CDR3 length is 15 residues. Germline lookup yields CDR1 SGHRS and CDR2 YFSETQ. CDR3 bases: TGCGCCAGCAGCTTGGGGCTCTCCCATAATTCACCCCTCCACTTT. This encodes CASSLGLSHNSPLHF.

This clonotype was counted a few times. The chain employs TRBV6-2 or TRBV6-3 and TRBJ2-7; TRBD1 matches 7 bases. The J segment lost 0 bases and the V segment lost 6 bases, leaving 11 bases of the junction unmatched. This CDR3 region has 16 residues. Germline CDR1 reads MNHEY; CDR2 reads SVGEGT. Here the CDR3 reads CASSRRRDSSSYEQYF. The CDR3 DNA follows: TGTGCCAGCAGCCGACGCCGGGACAGTTCCTCCTACGAGCAGTACTTC.

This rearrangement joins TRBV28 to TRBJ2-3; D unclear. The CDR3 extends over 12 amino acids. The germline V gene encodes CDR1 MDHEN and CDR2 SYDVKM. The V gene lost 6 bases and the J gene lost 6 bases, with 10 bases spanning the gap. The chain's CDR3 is CASRHNIDTQYF. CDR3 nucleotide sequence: TGTGCCAGCAGACACAATATTGATACGCAGTATTTT.

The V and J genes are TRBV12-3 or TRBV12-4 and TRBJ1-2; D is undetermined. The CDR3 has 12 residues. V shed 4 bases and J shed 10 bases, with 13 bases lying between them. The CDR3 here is CASSSNWWDYTF. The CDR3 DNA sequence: TGTGCCAGCAGTTCCAACTGGTGGGACTACACCTTC.

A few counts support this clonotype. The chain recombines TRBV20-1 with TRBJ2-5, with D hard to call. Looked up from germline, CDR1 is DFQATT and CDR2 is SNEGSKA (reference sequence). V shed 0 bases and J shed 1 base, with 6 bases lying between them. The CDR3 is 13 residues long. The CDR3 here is CSARDPAQETQYF. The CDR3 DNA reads TGCAGTGCTAGAGATCCAGCCCAAGAGACCCAGTACTTC.

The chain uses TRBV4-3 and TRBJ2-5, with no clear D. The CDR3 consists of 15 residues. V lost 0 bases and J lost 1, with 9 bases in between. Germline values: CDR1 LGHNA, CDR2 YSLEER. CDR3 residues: CASSQEASGQETQYF. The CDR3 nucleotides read TGCGCCAGCAGCCAAGAGGCCAGTGGCCAAGAGACCCAGTACTTC.

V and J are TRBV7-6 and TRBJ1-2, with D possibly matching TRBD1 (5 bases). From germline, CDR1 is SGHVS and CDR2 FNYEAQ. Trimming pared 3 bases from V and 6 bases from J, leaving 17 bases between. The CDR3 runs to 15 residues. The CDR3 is CASSFPDITMDGYTF. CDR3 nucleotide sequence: TGTGCCAGCAGCTTTCCGGACATCACGATGGATGGCTACACCTTC.

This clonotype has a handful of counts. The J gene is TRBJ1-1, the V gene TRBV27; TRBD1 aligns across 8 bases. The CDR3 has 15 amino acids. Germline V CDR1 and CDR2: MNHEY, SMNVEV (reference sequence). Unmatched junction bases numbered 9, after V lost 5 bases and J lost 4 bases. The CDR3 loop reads CASSILGQASTEAFF. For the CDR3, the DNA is TGTGCCAGCAGTATCCTGGGACAGGCCAGCACTGAAGCTTTCTTT.